What follows are 31 T cell receptor beta chains derived from one specimen sequenced in a study of blood T cells in healthy people across ages (dated by TCRdb to between 2014 and 2016). Library prep was done by 5' RACE. Sequenced on an Illumina HiSeq 2500. A second PCR of about 7 to 12 cycles was run with a J-beta primer mix and a sample-barcoded 5' primer. TCRdb's own reprocessing of the public reads used fastp at Q25 and MiXCR and kept productive beta chains. Duplicate CDR3 protein sequences are folded into a single record with the most common DNA and genes. Counted in this sample were about 800,000 distinct CDR3 sequences; around 25% of them appeared once. The ten largest clones take up 3% to 4% of the sample. These sequences were also reported in another study, on T cells of mothers and their children.

Sequenced material: blood. These receptors originate from a boy between 10 and 17 years old in good health.

The chain couples TRBV29-1 to TRBJ2-7; possibly TRBD2 for D (6 bases). CDR1 SQVTM and CDR2 ANQGSEA come from the germline V gene. The ends were cut back, 7 bases at V and 3 bases at J, with 10 bases in the middle. The CDR3 runs to 11 residues. CDR3 coding DNA: TGCAGCGCGGGACTCGTCTACGAGCAGTACTTC. It specifies CSAGLVYEQYF.

The J gene is TRBJ2-2, the V gene TRBV6-2 or TRBV6-3; D is ambiguous. The germline V gene encodes CDR1 MNHEY and CDR2 SVGEGT. The CDR3 contains 14 residues. With 2 bases removed from V and 1 base from J, the gap between germline ends came to 5 bases. CDR3: CASSYIKNTGELFF. The CDR3 DNA follows: TGTGCCAGCAGTTACATTAAGAACACCGGGGAGCTGTTTTTT.

This clonotype turned up a few times. As DNA, the CDR3 is TGCAGCGTTGAGATTAGCGGGGATACGCAGTATTTT. Its translation: CSVEISGDTQYF. The V call is TRBV29-1, the J call TRBJ2-3; 7 nucleotides line up with TRBD2. Germline values: CDR1 SQVTM, CDR2 ANQGSEA. V lost 3 bases and J lost 6; bases outside the gene matches: 3. This CDR3 is built from 12 residues.

CDR3 coding DNA: TGTGCCAGCAGCCAAGTAATGGGACAGGGTCTTAGTGGCTACACCTTC. As protein: CASSQVMGQGLSGYTF. The V gene is TRBV3-1, the J gene TRBJ1-2, with 9 bases lining up with TRBD1. CDR3 length: 16 residues. The trim removed 1 base at V and 7 bases at J, leaving 10 bases unmatched. The germline V gene encodes CDR1 LGHDT and CDR2 YNNKEL (reference sequence).

The V and J genes are TRBV7-3 and TRBJ1-2, with D hard to call. The CDR3 loop spans 13 amino acids. In germline, CDR1 is SGHTA, CDR2 FQGTGA. Trimming cost V 2 bases and J 6 bases, with 10 bases left between them. As DNA, the CDR3 is TGTGCCAGCAGCTTATATGAGGGAAATGGCTACACCTTC. Translated, it gives CASSLYEGNGYTF.

This clonotype was observed a few times. V and J are TRBV29-1 and TRBJ2-7, with D uncertain. V lost 4 bases, J lost 2 bases, and 12 bases lay in between. This CDR3 spans 13 amino acids. Per the germline V gene, CDR1 is SQVTM and CDR2 is ANQGSEA. The CDR3 sequence: CSVVSAETYEQYF. The CDR3 bases are TGCAGCGTTGTATCAGCAGAAACCTACGAGCAGTACTTC.

This clonotype has just a few counts. This chain uses TRBV29-1 with TRBJ2-3; D not certain. The CDR3 sequence is 11 residues long. V was clipped by 4 bases and J by 6 bases, with 8 bases between them. Per germline, CDR1 SQVTM and CDR2 ANQGSEA. The CDR3 loop is CSVGEYDTQYF. CDR3 in DNA: TGCAGCGTTGGAGAGTACGATACGCAGTATTTT.

This clonotype was counted a few times. The CDR3 nucleotides are TGCGCCAGCAGCCAAGGGGGACTAGCAGATGCCAAAAACATTCAGTACTTC. The encoded protein is CASSQGGLADAKNIQYF. The V and J genes are TRBV4-3 and TRBJ2-4, with 9 bases aligning to TRBD2. With 1 base clipped from V and 1 base from J, the junction kept 5 bases outside the gene matches. The CDR3 contains 17 residues. Per the germline V gene, CDR1 is LGHNA and CDR2 is YSLEER.

The sample holds a few counts of this clonotype. The chain carries TRBV9 and TRBJ2-7, with a tentative D call TRBD1 (6 bases). Germline V lookup: CDR1 SGDLS, CDR2 YYNGEE. Trimming left V 3 bases short and J 2 bases short, with 12 bases between. The CDR3 has 14 residues. The DNA for the CDR3 is TGTGCCAGCAGCGAAGGACAGTATACCTACGAGCAGTACTTC. It yields the protein CASSEGQYTYEQYF.

This sequence joins TRBV29-1 and TRBJ2-1; D could derive from TRBD1 or TRBD2 (5 bases each). V dropped 4 bases and J dropped 7 bases, with 17 bases sitting between them. The CDR3 covers 14 residues. Germline CDR1 and CDR2: SQVTM and ANQGSEA. The CDR3 region is CSVAGGTGGNEQFF. The CDR3 DNA sequence: TGCAGCGTTGCTGGGGGAACAGGTGGGAATGAGCAGTTCTTC.

J is TRBJ2-4 and V is TRBV12-3 or TRBV12-4; D is possibly TRBD2 (7 bases). The CDR3 extends over 14 amino acids. V shed 4 bases and J shed 6 bases, with 13 bases lying between them. CDR3 sequence: CASSYRGAGNIQYF. CDR3 DNA: TGTGCCAGCAGTTACCGGGGGGCGGGAAACATTCAGTACTTC.

The gene calls are TRBV7-9 and TRBJ2-5; D gene unclear. The DNA end is more similar to TRBJ2-1, so the J call may be wrong. There are 13 residues in the CDR3. Germline CDR1 and CDR2: SEHNR and FQNEAQ (reference sequence). The CDR3: CASSLPARNEQFF. The DNA of the CDR3 is TGTGCCAGCAGCTTACCCGCGCGAAATGAGCAGTTCTTC.

This clonotype has only a few counts. V and J are TRBV20-1 and TRBJ2-5, with D perhaps matching TRBD1 (6 bases). Germline V gives CDR1 DFQATT, CDR2 SNEGSKA (reference sequence). V lost 5 bases, J lost 2 bases, and 12 bases lay in between. The CDR3 covers 13 residues. The CDR3 is CSAPQRGQETQYF. The CDR3 DNA is TGCAGTGCTCCACAGAGGGGGCAAGAGACCCAGTACTTC.

The chain combines TRBV20-1 with TRBJ2-3; 7 bases are shared with TRBD1. The ends lost 0 bases at V and 2 bases at J; junction bases unmatched: 5. This CDR3 has 15 amino acids. Germline V gene lookup returns CDR1 DFQATT and CDR2 SNEGSKA (reference sequence). This CDR3 is CSARDSGQHTDTQYF. As DNA, the CDR3 is TGCAGTGCTAGAGATTCGGGACAGCACACAGATACGCAGTATTTT.

The chain joins TRBV5-5 to TRBJ2-5; TRBD1 aligns across 10 bases. The DNA end is more similar to TRBJ2-7, so the J call may be wrong. The CDR3 contains 15 residues. Germline CDR1 and CDR2: SGHKS and YYEKEE (reference sequence). CDR3 sequence reads: CASINPGQGSYEQYF. CDR3 coding DNA: TGTGCCAGCATCAACCCGGGACAGGGGTCCTACGAGCAGTACTTC.

The V call is TRBV9, the J call TRBJ2-7, with 7 bases identical to TRBD1. Germline V gene sequence: CDR1 SGDLS, CDR2 YYNGEE. Germline trimming cut 0 bases from V and 0 bases from J; bases unmatched to any gene: 3. The CDR3 spans 15 residues. Written as DNA, the CDR3 is TGTGCCAGCAGCGTAGCAGCAGGGGGCTCCTACGAGCAGTACTTC. Amino acids: CASSVAAGGSYEQYF.

About this clonotype: Just one base apart from a much larger clone, this may be a read error. The chain uses TRBV28 and TRBJ2-1; the D is unclear. Matching the DNA end better, TRBJ2-5 makes the J call doubtful. The germline CDR1 and CDR2 sequences are MDHEN and SYDVKM. The CDR3 consists of 16 residues. DNA of the CDR3: TGTGCCAGCAGTTCCCTTACCCTTCTAGGACAAGAGACCCAGTACTTC. The encoded protein is CASSSLTLLGQETQYF.

CDR3 residues: CATRGPIETQYF. CDR3 in DNA: TGTGCCACGAGGGGCCCTATAGAGACCCAGTACTTC. The chain carries TRBV2 and TRBJ2-5, with D possibly being TRBD1 or TRBD2 (5 bases each). Deletions cut 10 bases from V and 4 bases from J, with 13 bases between. The CDR3 consists of 12 residues. Germline V lookup: CDR1 SNHLY, CDR2 FYNNEI.

The CDR3 coding sequence is TGTGCCAGCAGCCGACTAGCGGGGGGGCCGGGTGAGCAGTTCTTC. Translating it yields CASSRLAGGPGEQFF. This chain links TRBV28 with TRBJ2-1, with 14 bases identical to TRBD2. CDR1 is MDHEN, CDR2 SYDVKM, per germline. V lost 6 bases to trimming and J lost 9 bases; unmatched junction nucleotides: 7. This CDR3 region has 15 residues.

V is TRBV6-1 and J is TRBJ2-5; unclear D gene. This CDR3 comprises 13 residues. Germline CDR1 is MNHNS and CDR2 is SASEGT. The ends were cut back, 3 bases at V and 11 bases at J, with 16 bases in the middle. CDR3 loop: CASSDPHPLEQYF. The CDR3 bases are TGTGCCAGCAGTGACCCGCATCCCCTTGAGCAGTACTTC.

The table lists this clonotype with a few counts. The gene calls are TRBV5-1 and TRBJ2-1; 11 nucleotides align to TRBD1. J was trimmed by 8 bases and V by 3 bases; bases with no gene match: 13. The CDR3 loop spans 17 amino acids. Germline values: CDR1 SGHRS, CDR2 YFSETQ. In DNA, the CDR3 is TGCGCCAGCAGCTCCCCCGAGGGGGACAGGGGGTTGGATGAGCAGTTCTTC. Translating gives CASSSPEGDRGLDEQFF. Filled out from reference TRBV5-1 and TRBJ2-1, the complete variable domain reads KAGVTQTPRYLIKTRGQQVTLSCSPISGHRSVSWYQQTPGQGLQFLFEYFSETQRNKGNFPGRFSGRQFSNSRSEMNVSTLELGDSALYLCASSSPEGDRGLDEQFFGPGTRLTVL.

The sample holds a few counts of this clonotype. A much larger clone sits a single nucleotide away, making a read error possible. The chain uses TRBV29-1 and TRBJ2-1; D is undetermined. The CDR3 is 10 amino acids. CDR1 and CDR2 from the germline V gene are SQVTM and ANQGSEA. The chain's CDR3 is CGVGNNEQFF. In DNA, the CDR3 is TGCGGCGTTGGTAACAATGAGCAGTTCTTC.

This chain uses TRBV5-6 with TRBJ2-1; 7 bases are a match to TRBD2. The CDR3 is made up of 14 amino acids. Trimming cost V 2 bases and J 7 bases; bases outside gene matches: 6. Germline lookup yields CDR1 SGHDT and CDR2 YYEEEE. The CDR3 region is CASSFTSVLNEQFF. For the CDR3, the DNA is TGTGCCAGCAGCTTCACTAGCGTGTTAAATGAGCAGTTCTTC. The variable domain in full, completed from reference TRBV5-6 and TRBJ2-1, reads DAGVTQSPTHLIKTRGQQVTLRCSPKSGHDTVSWYQQALGQGPQFIFQYYEEEERQRGNFPDRFSGHQFPNYSSELNVNALLLGDSALYLCASSFTSVLNEQFFGPGTRLTVL.

The V and J genes are TRBV28 and TRBJ1-2; the match to TRBD1 covers 9 bases. J gave up 5 bases and V 3 bases, and 7 bases lay outside the gene matches. Germline V gives CDR1 MDHEN, CDR2 SYDVKM. The CDR3 length is 15 residues. The CDR3 region is CASSFYRGRIYGYTF. In nucleotides, the CDR3 is TGTGCCAGCAGTTTCTACAGGGGGCGCATATATGGCTACACCTTC.

The chain carries TRBV29-1 and TRBJ2-1; TRBD2 might be the D (5 bases). Germline lookup yields CDR1 SQVTM and CDR2 ANQGSEA. This CDR3 comprises 15 residues. V gave up 2 bases and J gave up 4 bases, with 15 bases separating them. The chain's CDR3 is CSVERGSRLYNEQFF. CDR3 bases: TGCAGCGTTGAAAGAGGGAGCAGGCTATACAATGAGCAGTTCTTC.

V usage is TRBV2 and J usage is TRBJ2-1; 13 bases are a match to TRBD2. CDR1 is SNHLY and CDR2 is FYNNEI in the germline V gene. Trimming removed 5 bases from V and 5 bases from J; junction bases left unmatched: 6. This CDR3 has 16 amino acids. The CDR3 spells CASSTRTSGGNNEQFF. CDR3 bases: TGTGCCAGCAGTACTAGGACTAGCGGGGGTAACAATGAGCAGTTCTTC.

This clonotype was seen more than once but under ten times. The J gene is TRBJ2-4, the V gene TRBV27; no clear D. Trimming removed 5 bases at V and 6 bases at J, with 8 bases between. The CDR3 has 12 residues. The V gene's germline CDR1 is MNHEY and CDR2 SMNVEV (reference sequence). DNA for the CDR3: TGTGCCAGCAGTGCGTTCGGAAACATTCAGTACTTC. It yields the protein CASSAFGNIQYF.

Many counts were recorded for this clonotype. This chain connects TRBV14 to TRBJ2-1; D is ambiguous. This CDR3 spans 15 amino acids. The germline V and J ends were trimmed by 4 bases and 4 bases, with 14 bases remaining between them. Germline values: CDR1 SGHDN, CDR2 FVKESK. CDR3 loop: CASSPMSGFYNEQFF. CDR3 DNA: TGTGCCAGCAGCCCTATGAGTGGATTTTACAATGAGCAGTTCTTC.

The rearrangement links TRBV6-5 to TRBJ1-2; D perhaps matches TRBD1 (6 bases). Between the trimmed V and J ends, which lost 10 bases and 4 bases, there was a span of 16 bases. The germline CDR1 and CDR2 sequences are MNHEY and SVGAGI. The CDR3 contains 13 residues. Here the CDR3 reads CATTTGRGYGYTF. The CDR3 bases are TGTGCCACCACGACAGGACGTGGCTATGGCTACACCTTC.

This clonotype was recorded a few times. V usage is TRBV29-1 and J usage is TRBJ2-3, with 12 bases fitting TRBD2. V shed 7 bases, J shed 3 bases, and the junction held 5 bases outside the gene matches. Germline loops: CDR1 SQVTM, CDR2 ANQGSEA. CDR3 length: 14 amino acids. This chain's CDR3 is CSASGGAGTDTQYF. For the CDR3, the DNA is TGCAGCGCTAGCGGGGGGGCCGGTACAGATACGCAGTATTTT.

The J gene is TRBJ1-1, the V gene TRBV30, with a weak D call TRBD1 (6 bases). V lost 5 bases, J lost 5 bases, and 15 bases lay in between. Germline CDR1 and CDR2: GTSNPN and SVGIG (reference sequence). The CDR3 runs 13 residues. The CDR3 DNA reads TGTGCCTGGGGGGGCGGAGCATTGACTGAAGCTTTCTTT. Translating gives CAWGGGALTEAFF.